Shown below are 21 T cell receptor beta chains from a single sample sequenced in a study of blood T cells in healthy people across ages. PCR was performed a second time for about 6 to 12 cycles using a sample-barcoded 5' primer and a J-beta primer mix. Using its own MiXCR run on the 5' RACE reads, TCRdb lists one record per CDR3 protein. The data contain some 1 million distinct CDR3 sequences, over 35% of them singletons. Specimen: blood. Receptor source: a woman aged 55-70 years in good health.

The chain recombines TRBV27 with TRBJ2-5; 8 bases fit TRBD1. The germline CDR1 and CDR2 sequences are MNHEY and SMNVEV (reference sequence). V lost 4 bases, J lost 5 bases, and 12 bases stayed unmatched. The CDR3 loop spans 16 amino acids. The CDR3 nucleotides are TGTGCCAGCAGTTCACCTGGGACAGGTCGGGGGGAGACCCAGTACTTC. It encodes CASSSPGTGRGETQYF.

This clonotype was detected a few times. V gene TRBV6-1 combines with J gene TRBJ2-7; D uncertain. Germline V gives CDR1 MNHNS, CDR2 SASEGT. CDR3 length: 10 amino acids. Written as DNA, the CDR3 is TGTGCTTGTGGTCCCTACGAGCAGTACTTC. Its translation is CACGPYEQYF.

This chain joins TRBV20-1 and TRBJ2-7, with D hard to call. Per the germline V gene, CDR1 is DFQATT and CDR2 is SNEGSKA (reference sequence). V shed 1 base and J shed 5 bases, with 6 bases lying between them. The CDR3 consists of 11 residues. CDR3: CSARARNEQYF. The CDR3 DNA reads as TGCAGTGCTAGAGCTCGGAACGAGCAGTACTTC.

Turning to this clonotype: A much bigger clone sits one base away, suggesting this may be a read error. V and J are TRBV4-1 and TRBJ2-7; 7 bases are a match to TRBD1. CDR1 and CDR2 from the germline V gene are MGHRA and YSYEKL. J lost 2 bases, V lost 6 bases, and 4 bases had no gene match. This CDR3 region has 13 residues. The chain's CDR3 is CASRQTGPYEQYF. The CDR3, as DNA: TGCGCCAGCAGGCAGACAGGGCCCTACGAGCAGTACTTC.

This chain uses TRBV6-6 with TRBJ2-3; 9 bases are shared with TRBD1. V lost 7 bases to trimming and J lost 4 bases; unmatched junction nucleotides: 6. CDR1 is MNHNY and CDR2 is SVGAGI in the germline V gene (reference sequence). This CDR3 contains 14 residues. In nucleotides, the CDR3 is TGTGCCAGCAAACTACAGGGGGCGGCAGATACGCAGTATTTT. Translation gives CASKLQGAADTQYF.

CDR3: CASSQTGGREQYF. In nucleotides, the CDR3 is TGCGCCAGCAGCCAGACAGGGGGCCGGGAGCAGTACTTC. V is TRBV5-1 and J is TRBJ2-5, with 10 bases fitting TRBD1. CDR1 is SGHRS, CDR2 YFSETQ, per germline. V lost 4 bases, J lost 11 bases, and 8 bases stayed unmatched. The CDR3 length is 13 residues.

This clonotype was observed a handful of times. This chain connects TRBV13 to TRBJ2-1; 8 bases align to TRBD1. Trimming cost V 5 bases and J 3 bases; bases outside gene matches: 6. Germline V CDR1 and CDR2: PRHDT, FYEKMQ (reference sequence). The CDR3 has 15 residues. The CDR3 sequence is CASSQGQAIYNEQFF. CDR3 sequence (DNA): TGTGCCAGCAGCCAGGGACAGGCGATCTACAATGAGCAGTTCTTC. The variable domain in full, with the rest retrieved from reference TRBV13 and TRBJ2-1, is AAGVIQSPRHLIKEKRETATLKCYPIPRHDTVYWYQQGPGQDPQFLISFYEKMQSDKGSIPDRFSAQQFSDYHSELNMSSLELGDSALYFCASSQGQAIYNEQFFGPGTRLTVL.

The chain couples TRBV4-1 to TRBJ1-4, with TRBD1 matching 11 bases. Germline trimming cut 3 bases from V and 8 bases from J; bases unmatched to any gene: 11. CDR1 is MGHRA, CDR2 YSYEKL, per germline. This CDR3 has 17 residues. Here the CDR3 reads CASSHPDSGTGGEKLFF. CDR3 DNA sequence: TGCGCCAGCAGCCACCCTGATTCCGGGACAGGGGGAGAAAAACTGTTTTTT.

The V gene is TRBV21-1, the J gene TRBJ1-5; the D call in the table, TRBD1, was not verified against the DNA. TRBV21-1 is assigned pseudogene status. The CDR3 has 14 amino acids. The CDR3 is CASNTGTNNQPQHF. CDR3 sequence (DNA): TGTGCCAGCAACACCGGGACAAACAATCAGCCCCAGCATTTT.

In this sample, this clonotype turned up once. The chain is built from TRBV12-3 or TRBV12-4 and TRBJ2-7; 8 bases align to TRBD1. Losses at the gene ends were 7 bases for V and 2 bases for J; bases not matched to a gene: 4. The CDR3 extends over 13 amino acids. CDR3 sequence (DNA): TGTGCCAGCATTCGACAGGGGCCCTACGAGCAGTACTTC. Protein sequence: CASIRQGPYEQYF.

The chain's CDR3 is CSARDTSGRRYNEQFF. In nucleotides, the CDR3 is TGCAGTGCTAGAGACACTAGCGGGAGAAGGTACAATGAGCAGTTCTTC. The chain carries TRBV20-1 and TRBJ2-1; TRBD2 aligns across 11 bases. CDR3 size: 16 residues. Germline CDR1 and CDR2: DFQATT and SNEGSKA (reference sequence). Trimming cost V 0 bases and J 4 bases; bases outside gene matches: 5.

The chain joins TRBV29-1 to TRBJ2-1; weak D call: TRBD1 (5 bases). Germline lookup yields CDR1 SQVTM and CDR2 ANQGSEA. V gave up 0 bases and J gave up 0 bases, with 12 bases separating them. This CDR3 region has 16 residues. This CDR3 is CSVEDPEQGSYNEQFF. In DNA form, the CDR3 reads TGCAGCGTTGAAGATCCCGAGCAGGGCTCCTACAATGAGCAGTTCTTC.

Of note for this clonotype: A junction boundary mismatches the germline segment, possibly from a read error. The rearrangement uses TRBV13 and TRBJ1-2; no reliable D call. CDR3 length equals 15 residues. Germline CDR1 is PRHDT and CDR2 is FYEKMQ (reference sequence). The DNA for the CDR3 is TGTGCCAGCGGCTTGGGCGGATCCCCGGCCTATGGCTACACCTTC. Its translation is CASGLGGSPAYGYTF.

V and J are TRBV9 and TRBJ2-7, with 8 bases fitting TRBD1. The germline CDR1 and CDR2 sequences are SGDLS and YYNGEE. The CDR3 sequence is 15 residues long. V was pared by 3 bases and J by 5 bases, with 10 bases of the junction left unmatched. The CDR3 loop reads CASSGGDRTGDEQYF. CDR3 bases: TGTGCCAGCAGCGGGGGGGACAGGACCGGGGACGAGCAGTACTTC.

This chain links TRBV28 with TRBJ1-2; D possibly corresponds to TRBD1 (5 bases). V lost 3 bases to trimming and J lost 4 bases, with 9 bases between them. The CDR3 runs 13 residues. Germline V gene lookup returns CDR1 MDHEN and CDR2 SYDVKM. CDR3 protein: CASSFRGFYGYTF. DNA of the CDR3: TGTGCCAGCAGTTTTCGGGGGTTCTATGGCTACACCTTC.

The V call is TRBV9, the J call TRBJ2-7; 13 bases fit TRBD2. Germline CDR1 SGDLS, CDR2 YYNGEE. This CDR3 is 16 amino acids long. Trimming at V came to 4 bases and at J to 7 bases, leaving 11 bases not matched to a gene. DNA of the CDR3: TGTGCCAGCAGCACTAGCGGGAGGGCGCCGGGAAATGAGCAGTACTTC. This gives the protein CASSTSGRAPGNEQYF.

The rearrangement uses TRBV29-1 and TRBJ2-1; the D is unclear. Germline-derived CDR1 and CDR2 are SQVTM and ANQGSEA. The V gene lost 4 bases and the J gene lost 4 bases, with 8 bases spanning the gap. CDR3 length: 12 amino acids. In nucleotides, the CDR3 is TGCAGCGTTGCCGCTAGTTACAATGAGCAGTTCTTC. Its protein is CSVAASYNEQFF.

This rearrangement joins TRBV20-1 to TRBJ2-3, with unresolved D. V lost 5 bases and J lost 2, with 11 bases in between. Germline V lookup: CDR1 DFQATT, CDR2 SNEGSKA (reference sequence). The CDR3 spans 13 residues. The CDR3 region has the DNA TGCAGTGCTGCGGATTTCAACACAGATACGCAGTATTTT. Translated: CSAADFNTDTQYF.

The DNA for the CDR3 is TGCAGTCCAATGGACAGGACCGCTGAATATGGCTACACCTTC. The encoded protein is CSPMDRTAEYGYTF. The gene calls are TRBV20-1 and TRBJ1-2, with 7 bases aligning to TRBD1. Germline CDR1 and CDR2: DFQATT and SNEGSKA (reference sequence). With V trimmed by 8 bases and J by 5 bases, 14 bases remained unmatched. The CDR3 extends over 14 amino acids.

The chain uses TRBV25-1 and TRBJ2-2; 7 nucleotides line up with TRBD2. Germline V gives CDR1 MGHDK, CDR2 SYGVNS. Trimming took 1 base from V and 5 from J; bases not matched to a gene: 7. There are 16 residues in the CDR3. The CDR3 loop is CASSESVGGSTGELFF. In DNA, the CDR3 is TGTGCCAGCAGTGAATCGGTTGGCGGGAGTACCGGGGAGCTGTTTTTT. Combining the CDR3 with reference TRBV25-1 and TRBJ2-2 gives the whole variable domain EADIYQTPRYLVIGTGKKITLECSQTMGHDKMYWYQQDPGMELHLIHYSYGVNSTEKGDLSSESTVSRIRTEHFPLTLESARPSHTSQYLCASSESVGGSTGELFFGEGSRLTVL.

The chain has TRBV27 and TRBJ2-5; 7 nucleotides line up with TRBD1. This CDR3 spans 15 amino acids. Germline CDR1 MNHEY, CDR2 SMNVEV (reference sequence). Trimming at V came to 5 bases and at J to 4 bases, leaving 10 bases not matched to a gene. For the CDR3, the DNA is TGTGCCAGCAGTACGATACCGGGACAGACAGAGACCCAGTACTTC. Residues: CASSTIPGQTETQYF.